These 27 T cell receptor beta chains originate from one sample sequenced in a study of long-term antiretroviral therapy in people with HIV. A v3.0 immunoSEQ assay was performed at survey level. Produced via immunoSEQ multiplex PCR; TCRdb's table is partial and in-frame only. The sample contains about 16,000 clones, around 73% of which appear only once. The material was unsorted PBMCs, obtained nearly 3.3 years after starting antiretroviral therapy. These receptors were taken from a woman in her 40s with HIV.

The gene calls are TRBV5-8 and TRBJ1-5, with 8 nucleotides matching TRBD1. The V gene's germline CDR1 is SGHTS and CDR2 YDEGEE. CDR3 size: 16 residues. J was trimmed by 0 bases and V by 4 bases; bases with no gene match: 6. The CDR3 DNA follows: TGTGCCAGCAGCGTGGACAGGGCTTATAGCAATCAGCCCCAGCATTTT. This sequence encodes CASSVDRAYSNQPQHF.

The V gene is TRBV29-1, the J gene TRBJ1-2, with D uncertain. Trimming pared 6 bases from V and 4 bases from J, leaving 9 bases between. Germline CDR1 is SQVTM and CDR2 is ANQGSEA. This CDR3 contains 11 residues. DNA for the CDR3: TGCAGCGTCCAATATGGCTATGGCTACACCTTC. Translation gives CSVQYGYGYTF. Full variable domain (remainder filled in from reference TRBV29-1 and TRBJ1-2): SAVISQKPSRDICQRGTSLTIQCQVDSQVTMMFWYRQQPGQSLTLIATANQGSEATYESGFVIDKFPISRPNLTFSTLTVSNMSPEDSSIYLCSVQYGYGYTFGSGTRLTVV.

The V call is TRBV10-3, the J call TRBJ2-3, with D possibly matching TRBD2 (7 bases). Germline CDR1 is ENHRY and CDR2 is SYGVKD. V was pared by 11 bases and J by 1 base, with 16 bases between. CDR3 length: 14 amino acids. CDR3 region: CASEGGLGTDTQYF. The CDR3, as DNA: TGTGCCTCGGAGGGGGGGCTCGGCACAGATACGCAGTATTTT.

This clone has a single count. This chain connects TRBV27 to TRBJ1-1; a weak D match, TRBD1 (6 bases). With 4 bases removed from V and 3 bases from J, the gap between germline ends came to 18 bases. There are 16 residues in the CDR3. Looked up from germline, CDR1 is MNHEY and CDR2 is SMNVEV (reference sequence). CDR3: CASSYGTHLRDTEAFF. Here the CDR3 DNA reads TGTGCCAGCAGTTACGGGACACACCTCCGGGACACTGAAGCTTTCTTT.

The V call is TRBV6-5, the J call TRBJ1-3; D is unresolved. V lost 6 bases, J lost 0 bases, and 9 bases lay in between. This CDR3 has 14 amino acids. Germline assignment: CDR1 MNHEY and CDR2 SVGAGI. The CDR3 DNA follows: TGTGCCAGCAGAACAGTCCTCTCTGGAAACACCATATATTTT. Encoded protein: CASRTVLSGNTIYF.

This sequence joins TRBV30 and TRBJ2-1, with TRBD2 identical over 9 bases. J lost 3 bases, V lost 0 bases, and 15 bases had no gene match. Germline assignment: CDR1 GTSNPN and CDR2 SVGIG (reference sequence). There are 19 residues in the CDR3. The CDR3 region is CAWSVRLAPGTSLYNEQFF. CDR3 DNA sequence: TGTGCCTGGAGTGTACGACTAGCCCCCGGGACTAGCCTCTACAATGAGCAGTTCTTC.

The V call is TRBV11-2, the J call TRBJ1-6; no reliable D call. The CDR3 runs 17 residues. Trimming stripped 5 bases from V and 0 bases from J, with 14 bases between. Germline CDR1 and CDR2: SGHAT and FQNNGV. The DNA of the CDR3 is TGTGCCAGCAGCCTCGGACGGATTAGCTCCTATAATTCACCCCTCCACTTT. As protein: CASSLGRISSYNSPLHF.

The sample holds one count of this clone. The genes are TRBV5-8 and TRBJ2-2, with D perhaps matching TRBD1 (6 bases). Germline loops: CDR1 SGHTS, CDR2 YDEGEE. Trimming shortened V by 1 base and J by 5 bases, and 9 bases separated the two germline ends. The length of the CDR3 is 14 residues. The CDR3 protein is CASSLFRGTGELFF. The CDR3, as DNA: TGTGCCAGCAGCTTGTTCAGGGGAACCGGGGAGCTGTTTTTT.

The chain has TRBV5-4 and TRBJ1-2; 9 nucleotides match TRBD1. Losses at the gene ends were 0 bases for V and 3 bases for J; bases not matched to a gene: 3. The germline V gene has CDR1 SGHNT and CDR2 YYREEE (reference sequence). This CDR3 region has 15 residues. The CDR3 reads CASSLAGTGYYGYTF. The CDR3 DNA sequence: TGTGCCAGCAGCTTGGCCGGGACAGGGTACTATGGCTACACCTTC.

The rearrangement links TRBV7-9 to TRBJ1-6; 8 bases match TRBD1. J gave up 2 bases and V 3 bases, and 0 bases lay outside the gene matches. CDR1 and CDR2 from the germline V gene are SEHNR and FQNEAQ (reference sequence). This CDR3 contains 15 residues. The CDR3 protein is CASSLDRAYNSPLHF. The CDR3, as DNA: TGTGCCAGCAGCTTGGACAGGGCCTATAATTCACCCCTCCACTTT.

The chain carries TRBV25-1 and TRBJ2-5, with D possibly called TRBD1 or TRBD2 (5 bases each). Germline-derived CDR1 and CDR2 are MGHDK and SYGVNS. Trimming removed 4 bases from V and 5 bases from J, with 14 bases in between. The CDR3 sequence is 14 residues long. The CDR3 nucleotides are TGTGCCAGCAGTGCCAATTTAGAGGGGGAGACCCAGTACTTC. It specifies CASSANLEGETQYF.

The chain couples TRBV27 to TRBJ1-5; D is unresolved. Germline assignment: CDR1 MNHEY and CDR2 SMNVEV (reference sequence). Trimming took off 4 bases at V and 7 bases at J, with 8 bases between the two ends. This CDR3 contains 12 residues. DNA of the CDR3: TGTGCCAGCAGTTCAGGACGGCAGCCCCAGCATTTT. Encoded protein: CASSSGRQPQHF.

The chain links TRBV7-9 to TRBJ1-2; D might be TRBD1 (6 bases). Germline V gene sequence: CDR1 SEHNR, CDR2 FQNEAQ (reference sequence). This CDR3 region has 19 residues. Deletions cut 5 bases from V and 0 bases from J, with 25 bases between. The CDR3 spells CASSASYAGRGDSNYGYTF. In nucleotides, the CDR3 is TGTGCCAGCAGCGCCTCCTACGCAGGGAGGGGGGATTCTAACTATGGCTACACCTTC.

The rearrangement joins TRBV27 to TRBJ2-1; D possibly corresponds to TRBD1 (6 bases). Trimming left V 2 bases short and J 7 bases short, with 18 bases between. CDR3 length: 16 amino acids. Per the germline V gene, CDR1 is MNHEY and CDR2 is SMNVEV (reference sequence). CDR3 coding DNA: TGTGCCAGCAGTTTAGTGGACAGCCGTCGTGGGAATGAGCAGTTCTTC. The encoded protein is CASSLVDSRRGNEQFF.

The chain combines TRBV5-5 with TRBJ2-7; 9 bases are shared with TRBD1. This CDR3 is built from 15 residues. V lost 0 bases to trimming and J lost 4 bases; unmatched junction nucleotides: 5. CDR1 and CDR2 from the germline V gene are SGHKS and YYEKEE (reference sequence). The CDR3 region is CASSLVRTGAYEQYF. In DNA form, the CDR3 reads TGTGCCAGCAGCTTGGTCCGGACAGGGGCATACGAGCAGTACTTC.

CDR3 sequence reads: CSVKPIQGSVNTDTQYF. CDR3 bases: TGCAGCGTTAAGCCCATCCAGGGAAGTGTTAACACAGATACGCAGTATTTT. The chain employs TRBV29-1 and TRBJ2-3; D might be TRBD1 (5 bases). CDR3 length equals 17 residues. V gave up 5 bases and J gave up 2 bases, with 23 bases separating them. Germline V gene data show CDR1 as SQVTM and CDR2 as ANQGSEA.

The chain is built from TRBV29-1 and TRBJ1-1; D ambiguous. The CDR3 runs 14 residues. Germline CDR1 SQVTM, CDR2 ANQGSEA. V shed 5 bases and J shed 5 bases, with 18 bases lying between them. The CDR3 DNA reads as TGCAGCGTTTATTTTAACAGACGAACAACTGAAGCTTTCTTT. Its translation: CSVYFNRRTTEAFF. The variable domain in full, with the rest retrieved from reference TRBV29-1 and TRBJ1-1, is SAVISQKPSRDICQRGTSLTIQCQVDSQVTMMFWYRQQPGQSLTLIATANQGSEATYESGFVIDKFPISRPNLTFSTLTVSNMSPEDSSIYLCSVYFNRRTTEAFFGQGTRLTVV.

The V call is TRBV11-2, the J call TRBJ2-3, with TRBD2 matching 9 bases. The V and J ends lost 0 bases and 0 bases, in that order; junction bases with no gene match: 1. This CDR3 region has 16 residues. From germline, CDR1 is SGHAT and CDR2 FQNNGV. CDR3 bases: TGTGCCAGCAGCTTAGAACTAGCGGGTAGCACAGATACGCAGTATTTT. Protein product: CASSLELAGSTDTQYF. Combining the CDR3 with reference TRBV11-2 and TRBJ2-3 gives the whole variable domain EAGVAQSPRYKIIEKRQSVAFWCNPISGHATLYWYQQILGQGPKLLIQFQNNGVVDDSQLPKDRFSAERLKGVDSTLKIQPAKLEDSAVYLCASSLELAGSTDTQYFGPGTRLTVL.

The chain joins TRBV30 to TRBJ1-4, with a weak D call TRBD1 (6 bases). The V end was cut by 1 base, the J end by 9 bases, with 12 bases between. Germline V CDR1 and CDR2: GTSNPN, SVGIG (reference sequence). The CDR3 runs 13 residues. The CDR3 coding sequence is TGTGCCTGGAGTGAAGGGGGGACGAAAAAACTGTTTTTT. Translated, it gives CAWSEGGTKKLFF. The full variable domain, rest sourced from reference TRBV30 and TRBJ1-4, is SQTIHQWPATLVQPVGSPLSLECTVEGTSNPNLYWYRQAAGRGLQLLFYSVGIGQISSEVPQNLSASRPQDRQFILSSKKLLLSDSGFYLCAWSEGGTKKLFFGSGTQLSVL.

This chain's CDR3 is CASKPGTTANYGYTF. The CDR3 DNA reads TGCGCCAGCAAACCCGGGACCACCGCTAACTATGGCTACACCTTC. This sequence joins TRBV10-2 and TRBJ1-2; possible D gene TRBD1, 5 bases. The length of the CDR3 is 15 residues. Trimming pared 7 bases from V and 0 bases from J, leaving 15 bases between. Germline CDR1 is WSHSY and CDR2 is SAAADI.

CDR3 nucleotides: TGTGCCAGCAGTTTAGAAGTCGGGGGGGCGTACAATGAGCAGTTCTTC. It encodes CASSLEVGGAYNEQFF. The chain links TRBV27 to TRBJ2-1, with 8 bases identical to TRBD2. J was trimmed by 4 bases and V by 2 bases; bases with no gene match: 7. This CDR3 has 16 residues. From germline, CDR1 is MNHEY and CDR2 SMNVEV (reference sequence).

The chain carries TRBV30 and TRBJ1-3; D is unclear. Germline CDR1 and CDR2: GTSNPN and SVGIG (reference sequence). This CDR3 has 13 residues. The germline V and J ends were trimmed by 2 bases and 0 bases, with 5 bases remaining between them. The CDR3 sequence: CAWSLSSGNTIYF. For the CDR3, the DNA is TGTGCCTGGAGTTTATCCTCTGGAAACACCATATATTTT.

This clone was counted a single time. This sequence joins TRBV13 and TRBJ1-3, with a tentative D call TRBD1 (5 bases). This CDR3 contains 15 residues. The V end was cut by 0 bases, the J end by 0 bases, with 6 bases between. Germline-derived CDR1 and CDR2 are PRHDT and FYEKMQ (reference sequence). The CDR3 region is CASSLGGGSGNTIYF. CDR3 DNA sequence: TGTGCCAGCAGCTTAGGGGGGGGCTCTGGAAACACCATATATTTT.

With regard to this clone: A read error may account for a junction end that differs from germline. The rearrangement links TRBV7-9 to TRBJ2-7; 8 nucleotides align to TRBD1. Germline V lookup: CDR1 SEHNR, CDR2 FQNEAQ (reference sequence). The CDR3 sequence is 16 residues long. The CDR3 sequence: CASSLVSGQGNYEQYF. The CDR3 nucleotides read TGTGCCAGCAGTTTAGTCTCAGGACAGGGCAATTACGAGCAGTACTTC.

This chain connects TRBV5-1 to TRBJ2-5; D is perhaps TRBD2 (5 bases). The CDR3 totals 17 residues. CDR1 is SGHRS and CDR2 is YFSETQ in the germline V gene. V lost 2 bases, J lost 3 bases, and 20 bases lay in between. The CDR3 region is CASSFYSVLGRKETQYF. CDR3 bases: TGCGCCAGCAGCTTTTATTCGGTACTAGGGCGGAAAGAGACCCAGTACTTC.

The chain uses TRBV2 and TRBJ1-1; no firm D call. The CDR3 is made up of 14 amino acids. Germline CDR1 SNHLY, CDR2 FYNNEI. Between the trimmed V and J ends, which lost 6 bases and 8 bases, there was a span of 19 bases. CDR3 loop: CASRRGGVSFEAFF. The CDR3 nucleotides are TGTGCCAGCAGACGAGGAGGAGTGAGTTTCGAAGCTTTCTTT. Using reference TRBV2 and TRBJ1-1 for the parts outside the CDR3, the full variable domain is EPEVTQTPSHQVTQMGQEVILRCVPISNHLYFYWYRQILGQKVEFLVSFYNNEISEKSEIFDDQFSVERPDGSNFTLKIRSTKLEDSAMYFCASRRGGVSFEAFFGQGTRLTVV.

The chain uses TRBV6-5 and TRBJ1-5, with a weak D call TRBD1 (5 bases). This CDR3 comprises 15 residues. The germline V gene encodes CDR1 MNHEY and CDR2 SVGAGI. Trimming took off 5 bases at V and 0 bases at J, with 11 bases between the two ends. The CDR3 protein is CASSPRGNSNQPQHF. CDR3 DNA sequence: TGTGCCAGCAGTCCTCGGGGGAATAGCAATCAGCCCCAGCATTTT.